This T cell receptor (beta chain) was profiled in a study of cytomegalovirus exposure and HLA in healthy donors. Study-level findings and limits: The authors assumed roughly uniform sequencing depth across donors for presence/absence analyses. The study labeled 150 to 200 TCR beta chains cytomegalovirus-associated. Rare sequences made up most TCRs, while some public TCRs were found in many donors.

This clone was seen once. Its antigen is unknown. PCR used 60 Vbeta primers and 13 Jbeta primers. Some clones are missing from TCRdb's copy, which holds only in-frame ones; the method was immunoSEQ multiplex PCR. This table holds some 140,000 clones, 65% to 80% found once. This receptor was identified in a man aged 18 to 29 in good health and CMV-seronegative. Sequenced: PBMCs.

The CDR3 loop reads CASSIVGTGGYEQYF. DNA of the CDR3: TGTGCCAGCAGCATCGTCGGGACAGGAGGCTACGAGCAGTACTTC. V usage is TRBV5-6 and J usage is TRBJ2-7, with 8 bases fitting TRBD1. Per the germline V gene, CDR1 is SGHDT and CDR2 is YYEEEE. V lost 4 bases and J lost 3; bases outside the gene matches: 9. The CDR3 spans 15 residues.